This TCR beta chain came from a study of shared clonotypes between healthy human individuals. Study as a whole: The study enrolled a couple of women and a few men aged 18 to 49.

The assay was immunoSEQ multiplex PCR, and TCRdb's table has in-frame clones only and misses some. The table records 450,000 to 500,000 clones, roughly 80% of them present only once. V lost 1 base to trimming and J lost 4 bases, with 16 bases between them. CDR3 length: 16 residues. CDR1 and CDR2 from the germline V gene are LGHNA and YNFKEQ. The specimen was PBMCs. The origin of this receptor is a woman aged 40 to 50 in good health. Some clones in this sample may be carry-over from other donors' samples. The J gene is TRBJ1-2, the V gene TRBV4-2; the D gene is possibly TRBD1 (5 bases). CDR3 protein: CASSQVHRRGGYGYTF. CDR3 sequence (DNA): TGTGCCAGCAGCCAAGTCCACCGACGGGGCGGCTATGGCTACACCTTC.